The 25 T cell receptor beta chains listed next were all sequenced from one sample in a study of CD8 T cells in ankylosing spondylitis (dated by TCRdb to about 2017). Libraries were built with 5' RACE. Sequencing instrument: Illumina HiSeq 2500. In-frame beta chains were kept once TCRdb had trimmed the public reads at Q25 with fastp and called clones with MiXCR. Entries are consolidated by CDR3 protein sequence, retaining the most common genes and DNA. The sample records about 240,000 distinct CDR3 sequences, under 8.5% of which are singletons. The ten largest clones capture around 4.9% of the sample. Input material: blood, either unsorted or a sorted T cell fraction (not recorded which). The source is a female donor with ankylosing spondylitis or in good health (not recorded which).

This clonotype has ten or more counts. The chain has TRBV29-1 and TRBJ2-1; D uncertain. V dropped 4 bases and J dropped 6 bases, with 7 bases sitting between them. Germline values: CDR1 SQVTM, CDR2 ANQGSEA. The CDR3 loop spans 11 amino acids. As DNA, the CDR3 is TGCAGCGTTGGAGTTTTCAATGAGCAGTTCTTC. As protein: CSVGVFNEQFF.

This clonotype was detected ten times or more. The rearrangement joins TRBV4-3 to TRBJ2-1; tentatively, D is TRBD1 or TRBD2 (5 bases each). V lost 1 base to trimming and J lost 7 bases, with 17 bases between them. Germline CDR1 LGHNA, CDR2 YSLEER. The CDR3 has 16 amino acids. The DNA for the CDR3 is TGCGCCAGCAGCCAAGTTACGGTAGAGGGGTTGAATGAGCAGTTCTTC. It translates to CASSQVTVEGLNEQFF.

This clonotype was observed at least ten times. The chain couples TRBV12-3 or TRBV12-4 to TRBJ2-5; TRBD2 is a possible D gene (5 bases). The CDR3 has 14 residues. Trimming pared 6 bases from V and 1 base from J, leaving 12 bases between. DNA of the CDR3: TGTGCCAGCAGACCTAGCCTGGGCCAAGAGACCCAGTACTTC. Translated: CASRPSLGQETQYF.

This clonotype was seen many times. V usage is TRBV14 and J usage is TRBJ1-4; the match to TRBD1 covers 11 bases. V lost 8 bases and J lost 6; bases outside the gene matches: 5. The CDR3 extends over 14 amino acids. Germline V gene lookup returns CDR1 SGHDN and CDR2 FVKESK. The CDR3, as DNA: TGTGCCAGCCGTCCGGGACAGGGGGATGAAAAACTGTTTTTT. Its protein is CASRPGQGDEKLFF.

This clonotype came up many times. The chain has TRBV5-1 and TRBJ1-1; weak D call: TRBD1 (6 bases). This CDR3 comprises 15 residues. Germline values: CDR1 SGHRS, CDR2 YFSETQ. Trimming took off 4 bases at V and 1 base at J, with 14 bases between the two ends. CDR3 sequence reads: CASSGLTGSNTEAFF. DNA of the CDR3: TGCGCCAGCAGCGGACTGACAGGCTCGAACACTGAAGCTTTCTTT.

This clonotype was found many times. This chain joins TRBV25-1 and TRBJ2-1; 7 nucleotides line up with TRBD1. In germline, CDR1 is MGHDK, CDR2 SYGVNS. The CDR3 has 14 residues. V lost 6 bases to trimming and J lost 9 bases; unmatched junction nucleotides: 11. For the CDR3, the DNA is TGTGCCAGCAGCCCCTCCGACAGGGTCGGTGAGCAGTTCTTC. Encoded protein: CASSPSDRVGEQFF.

The rearrangement uses TRBV7-9 and TRBJ1-4, with D maybe TRBD1 (5 bases). This CDR3 spans 15 amino acids. Between the trimmed V and J ends, which lost 7 bases and 5 bases, there was a span of 17 bases. CDR1 SEHNR and CDR2 FQNEAQ come from the germline V gene (reference sequence). As DNA, the CDR3 is TGTGCCAGCACCCCACCGGGACCGAAGAATGAAAAACTGTTTTTT. Translated, it gives CASTPPGPKNEKLFF.

This clonotype was seen ten or more times. This chain connects TRBV7-2 to TRBJ2-2; D call uncertain. The CDR3 spans 14 residues. Between the trimmed V and J ends, which lost 1 base and 4 bases, there was a span of 7 bases. Germline CDR1 is SGHTA and CDR2 is FQGNSA. The CDR3 loop is CASSLGGSTGELFF. CDR3 sequence (DNA): TGTGCCAGCAGCTTAGGGGGAAGCACCGGGGAGCTGTTTTTT.

This clonotype was counted many times. The chain combines TRBV5-1 with TRBJ2-1, with 14 bases aligning to TRBD2. Per germline, CDR1 SGHRS and CDR2 YFSETQ. The ends lost 4 bases at V and 7 bases at J; junction bases unmatched: 7. The CDR3 length is 16 residues. The CDR3 DNA follows: TGCGCCAGCAGCGAAGGGACTAGCGGGAGCGGGAATGAGCAGTTCTTC. Its translation is CASSEGTSGSGNEQFF. Using reference TRBV5-1 and TRBJ2-1 for the parts outside the CDR3, the full variable domain is KAGVTQTPRYLIKTRGQQVTLSCSPISGHRSVSWYQQTPGQGLQFLFEYFSETQRNKGNFPGRFSGRQFSNSRSEMNVSTLELGDSALYLCASSEGTSGSGNEQFFGPGTRLTVL.

In its sample, this clonotype was seen many times. This chain connects TRBV7-2 to TRBJ2-4, with TRBD2 identical over 7 bases. Germline-derived CDR1 and CDR2 are SGHTA and FQGNSA. V lost 4 bases and J lost 0; bases outside the gene matches: 3. The CDR3 runs 15 residues. The CDR3 spells CASSWGLIAKNIQYF. CDR3 nucleotide sequence: TGTGCCAGCAGCTGGGGACTAATAGCCAAAAACATTCAGTACTTC.

At least ten counts were recorded for this clonotype. The chain has TRBV7-8 and TRBJ2-1; TRBD2 agrees at 7 bases. The trim removed 4 bases at V and 6 bases at J, leaving 6 bases unmatched. The CDR3 loop spans 14 amino acids. Germline V CDR1 and CDR2: SGHVS, FQNEAQ. The DNA for the CDR3 is TGTGCCAGCAGCTCCGGAACGGGAGGCAATGAGCAGTTCTTC. Protein: CASSSGTGGNEQFF. Full variable domain (missing parts from reference TRBV7-8 and TRBJ2-1): GAGVSQSPRYKVAKRGQDVALRCDPISGHVSLFWYQQALGQGPEFLTYFQNEAQLDKSGLPSDRFFAERPEGSVSTLKIQRTQQEDSAVYLCASSSGTGGNEQFFGPGTRLTVL.

This clonotype was found many times. The chain is built from TRBV20-1 and TRBJ2-3; TRBD2 is a possible D gene (5 bases). Between the trimmed V and J ends, which lost 6 bases and 5 bases, there was a span of 21 bases. The CDR3 totals 15 residues. CDR1 is DFQATT and CDR2 is SNEGSKA in the germline V gene (reference sequence). CDR3 bases: TGCAGTGCGAAAGGGAGCCCCGGGGTATTAGATACGCAGTATTTT. As protein: CSAKGSPGVLDTQYF.

This clonotype was observed many times. The chain links TRBV24-1 to TRBJ2-1; TRBD1 is a possible D gene (5 bases). This CDR3 contains 17 residues. CDR1 KGHDR and CDR2 SFDVKD come from the germline V gene. V lost 9 bases to trimming and J lost 3 bases, with 23 bases between them. CDR3 sequence (DNA): TGTGCCACCCCCTGGGGCTTACCGGAAGGATTCTACAATGAGCAGTTCTTC. Protein: CATPWGLPEGFYNEQFF.

The table lists this clonotype with many counts. V and J are TRBV6-2 or TRBV6-3 and TRBJ2-3, with 11 bases matching TRBD2. CDR1 and CDR2 from the germline V gene are MNHEY and SVGEGT. V trimming: 8 bases; J trimming: 6 bases; junction bases outside the gene matches: 16. CDR3 size: 17 residues. This CDR3 reads CASEEVGRLAGSDTQYF. The CDR3, as DNA: TGTGCCAGCGAGGAAGTGGGGCGACTAGCGGGATCCGATACGCAGTATTTT.

This clonotype came up a few times. The V call is TRBV7-8, the J call TRBJ2-2; no clear D. V lost 4 bases, J lost 0 bases, and 12 bases lay in between. This CDR3 spans 16 amino acids. Germline lookup yields CDR1 SGHVS and CDR2 FQNEAQ. This CDR3 reads CASSSTPYSNTGELFF. CDR3 nucleotides: TGTGCCAGCAGCTCGACCCCCTACTCGAACACCGGGGAGCTGTTTTTT.

This clonotype was observed at least ten times. This chain uses TRBV11-2 with TRBJ2-2; possibly TRBD1 or TRBD2 for D (5 bases each). This CDR3 region has 15 residues. Per the germline V gene, CDR1 is SGHAT and CDR2 is FQNNGV. V was clipped by 6 bases and J by 0 bases, with 11 bases between them. This CDR3 is CASSSRDPNTGELFF. The CDR3, as DNA: TGTGCCAGCAGTTCCCGGGACCCGAACACCGGGGAGCTGTTTTTT.

This clonotype showed up many times. This rearrangement joins TRBV5-6 to TRBJ2-7; no firm D call. With 1 base removed from V and 2 bases from J, the gap between germline ends came to 7 bases. Looked up from germline, CDR1 is SGHDT and CDR2 is YYEEEE. CDR3 length equals 13 residues. The CDR3 region is CASSLYSTYEQYF. In nucleotides, the CDR3 is TGTGCCAGCAGCTTGTACAGTACCTACGAGCAGTACTTC.

This clonotype was seen at least ten times. The chain couples TRBV6-1 to TRBJ2-3; possibly TRBD2 for D (6 bases). V lost 5 bases and J lost 6, with 15 bases in between. Looked up from germline, CDR1 is MNHNS and CDR2 is SASEGT. The CDR3 totals 14 residues. CDR3 region: CASSRTPRGDTQYF. The CDR3 DNA sequence: TGTGCCAGCAGTAGGACACCTCGGGGGGATACGCAGTATTTT.

This clonotype was counted ten times or more. The rearrangement uses TRBV6-2 or TRBV6-3 and TRBJ1-2, with D possibly matching TRBD1 (5 bases). The germline V gene encodes CDR1 MNHEY and CDR2 SVGEGT. The V gene lost 7 bases and the J gene lost 5 bases, with 26 bases spanning the gap. This CDR3 region has 17 residues. DNA of the CDR3: TGTGCCAGCACCCTCCGGGACCGCTACCCGGGACGATATGGCTACACCTTC. It encodes CASTLRDRYPGRYGYTF.

This clonotype was detected ten times or more. This rearrangement joins TRBV12-3 or TRBV12-4 to TRBJ2-5; maybe TRBD2 (5 bases). The V and J ends lost 3 bases and 3 bases respectively, with 8 bases between them. This CDR3 contains 13 residues. CDR3 bases: TGTGCCAGCAGTTTCCCCGGGGAAGAGACCCAGTACTTC. It yields the protein CASSFPGEETQYF.

This clonotype was found a few times. The V call is TRBV9, the J call TRBJ2-4, with TRBD2 matching over 7 bases. From germline, CDR1 is SGDLS and CDR2 YYNGEE. V gave up 3 bases and J gave up 9 bases; unmatched junction bases: 12. There are 15 residues in the CDR3. DNA for the CDR3: TGTGCCAGCAGCGGACAGACCGGGACTACTGGCATTCAGTACTTC. Amino acids: CASSGQTGTTGIQYF. Together with reference TRBV9 and TRBJ2-4, the CDR3 gives the full variable domain: DSGVTQTPKHLITATGQRVTLRCSPRSGDLSVYWYQQSLDQGLQFLIQYYNGEERAKGNILERFSAQQFPDLHSELNLSSLELGDSALYFCASSGQTGTTGIQYFGAGTRLSVL.

This clonotype was observed many times. The gene calls are TRBV3-1 and TRBJ1-1; D ambiguous. This CDR3 comprises 12 residues. Germline loops: CDR1 LGHDT, CDR2 YNNKEL (reference sequence). The ends were cut back, 6 bases at V and 4 bases at J, with 9 bases in the middle. CDR3: CASRGAGTEAFF. Here the CDR3 DNA reads TGTGCCAGCAGGGGTGCTGGCACTGAAGCTTTCTTT.

This clonotype was detected many times. The V and J genes are TRBV27 and TRBJ2-1; 7 nucleotides align to TRBD1. From germline, CDR1 is MNHEY and CDR2 SMNVEV (reference sequence). CDR3 length: 13 amino acids. The V segment lost 6 bases and the J segment 6 bases; nucleotides outside the gene matches: 5. CDR3 region: CASSNRGSNEQFF. The CDR3 DNA reads TGTGCCAGCAGCAACAGGGGAAGCAATGAGCAGTTCTTC.

V gene TRBV7-8 combines with J gene TRBJ2-1; D might be TRBD1 (5 bases). V lost 5 bases and J lost 5, with 16 bases in between. The CDR3 sequence is 15 residues long. Germline V lookup: CDR1 SGHVS, CDR2 FQNEAQ. CDR3 residues: CASSLIPRQNNEQFF. CDR3 coding DNA: TGTGCCAGCAGCCTTATACCCCGACAGAACAATGAGCAGTTCTTC.

The table lists this clonotype with many counts. Here the CDR3 reads CASRLQGFYNEQFF. The CDR3 DNA follows: TGCGCCAGCAGGCTCCAGGGGTTCTACAATGAGCAGTTCTTC. The rearrangement uses TRBV5-1 and TRBJ2-1; possible D gene TRBD1, 6 bases. This CDR3 has 14 residues. From germline, CDR1 is SGHRS and CDR2 YFSETQ. The V gene lost 5 bases and the J gene lost 3 bases, with 12 bases spanning the gap.